The 21 T cell receptor beta chains in this list originate from one sample, sequenced in a study of radiotherapy plus CTLA-4 blockade in lung cancer. TCRdb's copy holds only in-frame clones and misses some; the assay was immunoSEQ multiplex PCR. The data contain about 77,000 clones, roughly 70% of them singletons. The sample consisted of peripheral blood, taken from a patient treated with radiotherapy plus ipilimumab. The receptors were sampled from a human donor with non-small cell lung cancer whose response to radiotherapy plus ipilimumab could not be evaluated.

This rearrangement joins TRBV23-1 to TRBJ1-1, with D possibly TRBD1 on 5 matching bases. TRBV23-1 has ORF status, its function being uncertain. Trimming took 9 bases from V and 2 from J, leaving 16 bases between them. The CDR3 sequence is 14 residues long. CDR3 in DNA: TGCGCCAGGGGGGGAGGCAGGGTTAACACTGAAGCTTTCTTT. Its translation is CARGGGRVNTEAFF.

The rearrangement links TRBV7-2 to TRBJ2-5, with 7 bases matching TRBD2. Gene TRBJ2-7 matches the end of the DNA better, so the J call may be wrong. This CDR3 spans 15 amino acids. Per germline, CDR1 SGHTA and CDR2 FQGNSA. The CDR3 region has the DNA TGTGCCAGCAGCCCTGAGCGGGGATCGGCCTACGAGCAGTACTTC. This translates into CASSPERGSAYEQYF.

The genes are TRBV7-2 and TRBJ1-2; tentative D call: TRBD1 (6 bases). The germline CDR1 and CDR2 sequences are SGHTA and FQGNSA. The CDR3 covers 14 residues. V lost 2 bases to trimming and J lost 4 bases, with 11 bases between them. The CDR3 DNA sequence: TGTGCCAGCAGCTTAATGGACAGCTTCTATGGCTACACCTTC. Residues: CASSLMDSFYGYTF.

The chain joins TRBV4-1 to TRBJ1-4; the D gene is possibly TRBD1 (5 bases). Germline CDR1 MGHRA, CDR2 YSYEKL. V lost 5 bases to trimming and J lost 5 bases, with 27 bases between them. This CDR3 comprises 19 residues. In DNA form, the CDR3 reads TGCGCCAGCAGCGCAAAACCTGCGGGGGGATCAGCGCCGAATGAAAAACTGTTTTTT. Translating it yields CASSAKPAGGSAPNEKLFF.

The chain links TRBV7-8 to TRBJ1-2, with a weak D call TRBD1 (5 bases). Trimming took 1 base from V and 7 from J, leaving 10 bases between them. CDR3 length: 13 residues. The germline gives CDR1 SGHVS, CDR2 FQNEAQ. The CDR3 DNA sequence: TGTGCCAGCAGCTTAGTCTGGGACTCTGGCTACACCTTC. This codes for CASSLVWDSGYTF.

This chain joins TRBV27 and TRBJ2-7, with D possibly matching TRBD2 (5 bases). The CDR3 has 16 amino acids. The V gene's germline CDR1 is MNHEY and CDR2 SMNVEV (reference sequence). Deletions cut 0 bases from V and 0 bases from J, with 12 bases between. The chain's CDR3 is CASSLSMGVSSYEQYF. The CDR3 nucleotides are TGTGCCAGCAGTTTATCGATGGGAGTAAGCTCCTACGAGCAGTACTTC.

The gene calls are TRBV5-1 and TRBJ2-7; 10 bases are shared with TRBD1. Trimming removed 3 bases from V and 10 bases from J; junction bases left unmatched: 10. Germline CDR1 SGHRS, CDR2 YFSETQ. This CDR3 comprises 14 residues. The CDR3 protein is CASSSATGTGDQYF. Here the CDR3 DNA reads TGCGCCAGCAGCTCCGCAACCGGGACAGGGGATCAGTACTTC.

Regarding this clone: A read error may account for a junction end that differs from germline. This chain uses TRBV5-8 with TRBJ2-7; TRBD2 is a possible D gene (6 bases). From germline, CDR1 is SGHTS and CDR2 YDEGEE. The CDR3 runs to 11 residues. The CDR3 sequence is CASSSIGGVHF. DNA for the CDR3: TGTGCCAGCAGCTCAATCGGGGGTGTGCACTTC.

The chain combines TRBV30 with TRBJ2-4; 10 nucleotides agree with TRBD2. The V gene end was trimmed by 2 bases and the J gene end by 7 bases; junction bases not matched to a gene: 8. The CDR3 spans 15 residues. The V gene's germline CDR1 is GTSNPN and CDR2 SVGIG (reference sequence). Written as DNA, the CDR3 is TGTGCCTGGAGTCCGGGACTAGCGTCGTCTAACATTCAGTACTTC. This codes for CAWSPGLASSNIQYF.

The chain is built from TRBV6-5 and TRBJ2-7; weak D call: TRBD2 (7 bases). Germline V gene data show CDR1 as MNHEY and CDR2 as SVGAGI. Between the trimmed V and J ends, which lost 2 bases and 3 bases, there was a span of 11 bases. This CDR3 spans 14 amino acids. CDR3 in amino acids: CASSYERGGYEQYF. The CDR3 DNA reads TGTGCCAGCAGTTACGAGAGGGGGGGCTACGAGCAGTACTTC.

This clone was observed a single time. The V call is TRBV28, the J call TRBJ2-5, with 9 bases identical to TRBD1. The J call may be incorrect, as the DNA end agrees better with TRBJ2-7. The CDR3 spans 14 residues. Per germline, CDR1 MDHEN and CDR2 SYDVKM. DNA for the CDR3: TGTGCCAGCAGGGGAACAGGGGGCGCCTACGAGCAGTACTTC. Translation: CASRGTGGAYEQYF.

This clone was found a few times. V gene TRBV5-4 combines with J gene TRBJ2-3; D is unclear. Trimming took 2 bases from V and 4 from J, leaving 8 bases between them. The CDR3 contains 13 residues. Germline CDR1 SGHNT, CDR2 YYREEE (reference sequence). This chain's CDR3 is CASSFLASDTQYF. The CDR3 DNA reads TGTGCCAGCAGCTTCTTAGCCTCAGATACGCAGTATTTT. Full variable domain (remainder filled in from reference TRBV5-4 and TRBJ2-3): ETGVTQSPTHLIKTRGQQVTLRCSSQSGHNTVSWYQQALGQGPQFIFQYYREEENGRGNFPPRFSGLQFPNYSSELNVNALELDDSALYLCASSFLASDTQYFGPGTRLTVL.

The J gene is TRBJ2-7, the V gene TRBV28, with a possible D match to TRBD2 (7 bases). CDR3 size: 14 residues. Per germline, CDR1 MDHEN and CDR2 SYDVKM. Trimming shortened V by 5 bases and J by 3 bases, and 14 bases separated the two germline ends. CDR3 in DNA: TGTGCCAGCAGTCCCGGGGGGCCCGACTACGAGCAGTACTTC. This gives the protein CASSPGGPDYEQYF.

The CDR3 nucleotides read TGTGCCAGCAGTTACGGTTGGACAGCCTATGGCTACACCTTC. Translation: CASSYGWTAYGYTF. J is TRBJ1-2 and V is TRBV6-6; the D gene is possibly TRBD1 (6 bases). Germline loops: CDR1 MNHNY, CDR2 SVGAGI (reference sequence). Trimming removed 2 bases at V and 4 bases at J, with 11 bases between. The CDR3 has 14 amino acids.

The chain links TRBV27 to TRBJ1-6; no reliable D call. CDR3 size: 15 residues. The V end lost 5 bases, the J end lost 4 bases, and 12 bases lay between the germline ends. In germline, CDR1 is MNHEY, CDR2 SMNVEV (reference sequence). As DNA, the CDR3 is TGTGCCAGCAGTGAAGGAGGTTTATATAATTCACCCCTCCACTTT. Its translation: CASSEGGLYNSPLHF.

The chain carries TRBV4-2 and TRBJ1-1; D is perhaps TRBD1 (5 bases). Germline-derived CDR1 and CDR2 are LGHNA and YNFKEQ. V dropped 4 bases and J dropped 1 base, with 13 bases sitting between them. This CDR3 has 15 amino acids. The CDR3, as DNA: TGTGCCAGCAGCCCGGGGACTCTTACGAACACTGAAGCTTTCTTT. The encoded protein is CASSPGTLTNTEAFF.

In this sample, this clone turned up a few times. The J gene is TRBJ2-6, the V gene TRBV11-2; D gene ambiguous. The germline gives CDR1 SGHAT, CDR2 FQNNGV. The V and J ends lost 8 bases and 1 base respectively, with 24 bases between them. There are 19 residues in the CDR3. For the CDR3, the DNA is TGTGCCAGCCGCAGCATTGACGGGTTGTTTTTTTCTGGGGCCAACGTCCTGACTTTC. Translation gives CASRSIDGLFFSGANVLTF.

This clone turned up a few times. The chain uses TRBV7-8 and TRBJ2-1; possible D gene TRBD2, 6 bases. With 1 base removed from V and 1 base from J, the gap between germline ends came to 17 bases. The CDR3 totals 18 residues. The germline V gene encodes CDR1 SGHVS and CDR2 FQNEAQ. The CDR3 DNA reads TGTGCCAGCAGCTTAGGGGCCCTTTTAGCGGCATCCTACAATGAGCAGTTCTTC. Translation: CASSLGALLAASYNEQFF.

Note on this clone: Just one base apart from a much larger clone, this may be a read error. CDR3 protein: CASSQDKGEGTYNSPLHF. In nucleotides, the CDR3 is TGTGCCAGCAGCCAAGATAAGGGGGAAGGGACCTATAATTCACCCCTCCACTTT. V usage is TRBV4-2 and J usage is TRBJ1-6; D possibly corresponds to TRBD1 (6 bases). Germline CDR1 LGHNA, CDR2 YNFKEQ. The V and J ends lost 0 bases and 2 bases respectively, with 14 bases between them. CDR3 length: 18 amino acids.

The rearrangement links TRBV5-1 to TRBJ1-2; the match to TRBD1 covers 7 bases. Germline V gene sequence: CDR1 SGHRS, CDR2 YFSETQ. This CDR3 has 14 residues. Unmatched junction bases numbered 6, after V lost 3 bases and J lost 4 bases. CDR3 sequence reads: CASSSGGRGYGYTF. The CDR3 DNA reads as TGCGCCAGCAGCTCAGGGGGACGAGGCTATGGCTACACCTTC.

This rearrangement joins TRBV7-2 to TRBJ2-3, with TRBD2 identical over 8 bases. CDR3 length equals 16 residues. CDR1 and CDR2 (germline): SGHTA, FQGNSA. V gave up 2 bases and J gave up 6 bases; unmatched junction bases: 10. The CDR3 DNA is TGTGCCAGCAGCTTATATTTAACTAGCGGAACGGATACGCAGTATTTT. Translation gives CASSLYLTSGTDTQYF.